This T cell receptor (beta chain) came from a study of CD8+ T cells in alopecia areata. Study-wide background: Treated patients were given oral tofacitinib, which was dosed at 5 to 10 mg twice daily. Findings and caveats of the study: Scalp sequencing also captures normal skin's resident alphabeta T cells. Scalp clonality, along with expanded CD8+ clones among the top 100, was significantly decreased by tofacitinib. Persistence during tofacitinib was seen for many expanded lesional clones in scalp and blood.

Once RNA had been extracted, it was reverse transcribed into cDNA to act as the sequencing template. Sequenced by immunoSEQ multiplex PCR; TCRdb stores in-frame clones only, minus some. Of 130,000 or so clones in the sample, around 87% were seen once. This clone was detected once. Its antigen remains unidentified. The CDR3 runs 14 residues. CDR1 and CDR2 from the germline V gene are MGHRA and YSYEKL. J was trimmed by 5 bases and V by 6 bases; bases with no gene match: 9. As for treatment: oral pan-JAK inhibitor, 5-10 mg twice daily. The clonotype was recovered from a human donor with alopecia areata. The chain is built from TRBV4-1 and TRBJ1-2, with 7 nucleotides matching TRBD1. The specimen comprised CD8+ T cells sorted from blood, sampled at week 4, from a patient treated with tofacitinib. As DNA, the CDR3 is TGCGCCAGCAGTCTCCCGGGACAGACGTATGGCTACACCTTC. Residues: CASSLPGQTYGYTF.